This TCR beta chain was sequenced in a study of tumor-infiltrating lymphocytes in primary liver carcinoma. Across the study: Productive TCRbeta reads per sample were roughly 3.65 to 8 million, not differing by tissue. Whole-study findings and limits: A fraction of only about 7-24% of top clones appeared in all five tumor regions.

This clonotype was seen a handful of times. The antigen is unknown. From roughly 18-30 mg of unsorted bulk tissue, DNA and RNA were co-extracted together. The researchers produced TCR beta cDNA from 450 to 600 ng total RNA with a constant-region primer. Libraries of TCR beta came from three nested multiplex PCR rounds with slightly modified ARM-PCR. The first two PCR rounds used TRBV1-TRBV30 primers with a Cbeta primer, roughly 10 cycles each. TCRdb itself ran the multiplex PCR reads through MiXCR, one entry per CDR3 protein. The repertoire holds 100,000 to 150,000 distinct CDR3 sequences, with under 65% as singletons. This CDR3 is built from 15 residues. V shed 5 bases and J shed 4 bases, with 15 bases lying between them. The germline V gene has CDR1 MNHNS and CDR2 SASEGT.

Specimen: liver tumor tissue from sampling region 3. Subset indicated: tumor region T3, left-lateral pole. This sequence was found in a woman aged 55-69 years with primary liver carcinoma and hepatitis B virus infection. V gene TRBV6-1 combines with J gene TRBJ1-5; D unresolved. CDR3 sequence (DNA): TGTGCCAGCAGTTATGCCGATAGTAGTAATCAGCCCCAGCATTTT. It is translated as CASSYADSSNQPQHF.